Following are 19 T cell receptor beta chains from one sample sequenced in a study of shared clonotypes between healthy human individuals (dated by TCRdb to the early 2020s). To prepare the library, the immunoSEQ multiplex PCR assay was applied. TCRdb carries this immuneACCESS record with in-frame sequences only. Its versions omit some clonotypes, under half of them owing to an unresolved V gene in the studies checked, with the rest unexplained. The sample table contains roughly 490,000 clones; only one count was recorded for 70% to 80% of them. The biggest ten clones account for 9.5% to 15% of the sample. The specimen was PBMCs. The receptors originated from a woman aged 40 to 50 in good health. Some clones in this sample may be carry-over from other donors' samples.

Turning to this clone: Other DNA variants within this sample encode the same CDR3. The rearrangement joins TRBV9 to TRBJ2-2, with 8 positions matching TRBD2. CDR1 is SGDLS and CDR2 is YYNGEE in the germline V gene. J gave up 5 bases and V 0 bases, and 3 bases lay outside the gene matches. The CDR3 loop spans 15 amino acids. In nucleotides, the CDR3 is TGTGCCAGCAGCGTAGGGGCGGGAGGTACCGGGGAGCTGTTTTTT. This sequence encodes CASSVGAGGTGELFF. Drawing the rest from reference TRBV9 and TRBJ2-2, the complete variable domain is DSGVTQTPKHLITATGQRVTLRCSPRSGDLSVYWYQQSLDQGLQFLIQYYNGEERAKGNILERFSAQQFPDLHSELNLSSLELGDSALYFCASSVGAGGTGELFFGEGSRLTVL.

The chain is built from TRBV18 and TRBJ2-7; D is undetermined. Germline CDR1 KGHSH, CDR2 LQKENI. This CDR3 region has 14 residues. Deletions cut 4 bases from V and 2 bases from J, with 12 bases between. The CDR3 DNA is TGTGCCAGCTCACGTCCCGGGTATCCCTACGAGCAGTACTTC. Translation: CASSRPGYPYEQYF.

The chain joins TRBV7-2 to TRBJ2-6; a weak D match, TRBD1 (6 bases). Trimming cost V 5 bases and J 0 bases, with 17 bases left between them. Germline CDR1 SGHTA, CDR2 FQGNSA. CDR3 length equals 18 residues. The CDR3 DNA reads TGTGCCAGCAGCCCAAGTGCAGGGGCTATCTCTGGGGCCAACGTCCTGACTTTC. Its translation is CASSPSAGAISGANVLTF. Variable domain in full (rest from reference TRBV7-2 and TRBJ2-6): GAGVSQSPSNKVTEKGKDVELRCDPISGHTALYWYRQSLGQGLEFLIYFQGNSAPDKSGLPSDRFSAERTGGSVSTLTIQRTQQEDSAVYLCASSPSAGAISGANVLTFGAGSRLTVL.

The rearrangement links TRBV18 to TRBJ1-1; 9 positions match TRBD1. The germline gives CDR1 KGHSH, CDR2 LQKENI. Trimming cost V 2 bases and J 2 bases; bases outside gene matches: 6. The CDR3 has 16 amino acids. In DNA, the CDR3 is TGTGCCAGCTCACCAAGGGACAGGGCGGGAAACACTGAAGCTTTCTTT. Amino acids: CASSPRDRAGNTEAFF.

This rearrangement joins TRBV11-1 to TRBJ2-1; D tentatively fits TRBD1 or TRBD2 (5 bases each). Looked up from germline, CDR1 is SGHAT and CDR2 is FQDESV (reference sequence). The CDR3 is made up of 15 amino acids. V lost 2 bases and J lost 7, with 15 bases in between. CDR3 loop: CASSLREWGSNEQFF. In nucleotides, the CDR3 is TGTGCCAGCAGCTTAAGGGAGTGGGGCAGTAATGAGCAGTTCTTC.

The chain couples TRBV27 to TRBJ2-3, with 7 bases lining up with TRBD1. CDR3 size: 16 residues. CDR1 and CDR2 from the germline V gene are MNHEY and SMNVEV (reference sequence). V was pared by 5 bases and J by 2 bases, with 10 bases of the junction left unmatched. DNA of the CDR3: TGTGCCAGCAGTGCTACAGGGGAGATGCTCACAGATACGCAGTATTTT. It yields the protein CASSATGEMLTDTQYF.

This clone was detected only a few times. The chain carries TRBV18 and TRBJ1-2; D not certain. The CDR3 spans 14 residues. Trimming pared 3 bases from V and 1 base from J, leaving 9 bases between. Germline V gives CDR1 KGHSH, CDR2 LQKENI. The CDR3 DNA follows: TGTGCCAGCTCACCCAGGCCTTTTAACTATGGCTACACCTTC. Encoded protein: CASSPRPFNYGYTF.

V and J are TRBV10-2 and TRBJ2-1; 8 nucleotides match TRBD2. V was pared by 8 bases and J by 0 bases, with 3 bases of the junction left unmatched. The CDR3 covers 14 residues. Germline loops: CDR1 WSHSY, CDR2 SAAADI. The CDR3 DNA follows: TGCGCCAGCGCAACTAGCGGCTCCTACAATGAGCAGTTCTTC. Protein sequence: CASATSGSYNEQFF.

This clone was found a few times. The chain combines TRBV7-2 with TRBJ2-1; D call uncertain. The germline gives CDR1 SGHTA, CDR2 FQGNSA. This CDR3 comprises 14 residues. Trimming cost V 2 bases and J 5 bases, with 10 bases left between them. The CDR3 DNA is TGTGCCAGCAGCTTATACGTCCTCGACAATGAGCAGTTCTTC. Protein product: CASSLYVLDNEQFF.

The chain couples TRBV4-2 to TRBJ2-7, with a possible D match to TRBD1 (5 bases). Trimming removed 0 bases from V and 0 bases from J, with 9 bases in between. This CDR3 has 15 amino acids. Germline V gene sequence: CDR1 LGHNA, CDR2 YNFKEQ. The CDR3 reads CASSQDTGLSYEQYF. The CDR3 DNA reads as TGTGCCAGCAGCCAAGACACAGGCCTCTCCTACGAGCAGTACTTC.

The J gene is TRBJ1-4, the V gene TRBV5-1; D remains unclear. The V end lost 0 bases, the J end lost 8 bases, and 14 bases lay between the germline ends. The CDR3 loop spans 15 amino acids. Germline-derived CDR1 and CDR2 are SGHRS and YFSETQ. The CDR3 reads CASSLASGVEEKLFF. In nucleotides, the CDR3 is TGCGCCAGCAGCTTGGCGTCAGGTGTAGAAGAAAAACTGTTTTTT.

In DNA form, the CDR3 reads TGCGCCAGCAGCCAGGGGACAGAGAACACCGGGGAGCTGTTTTTT. This translates into CASSQGTENTGELFF. The V and J genes are TRBV5-1 and TRBJ2-2; TRBD1 aligns across 7 bases. The V and J ends lost 4 bases and 1 base, in that order; junction bases with no gene match: 4. The CDR3 is 15 amino acids. From germline, CDR1 is SGHRS and CDR2 YFSETQ.

This sequence joins TRBV5-1 and TRBJ1-2; D gene unclear. V dropped 0 bases and J dropped 4 bases, with 13 bases sitting between them. Germline V lookup: CDR1 SGHRS, CDR2 YFSETQ. This CDR3 comprises 15 residues. The CDR3 loop is CASSLARRSGYGYTF. The CDR3 DNA follows: TGCGCCAGCAGCTTGGCCAGGAGGTCGGGCTATGGCTACACCTTC.

For this clone: The sample holds other DNA sequences that translate to the same CDR3. The rearrangement joins TRBV6-6 to TRBJ1-1; TRBD1 is a possible D gene (6 bases). Trimming took 6 bases from V and 3 from J, leaving 14 bases between them. Germline values: CDR1 MNHNY, CDR2 SVGAGI (reference sequence). The CDR3 length is 14 residues. CDR3 bases: TGTGCCAGCAGATCAAGTGGGGGGCACACTGAAGCTTTCTTT. It codes for CASRSSGGHTEAFF.

The J gene is TRBJ1-1, the V gene TRBV11-2; D remains unclear. Trimming removed 1 base at V and 3 bases at J, with 9 bases between. CDR1 SGHAT and CDR2 FQNNGV come from the germline V gene. The CDR3 is 14 amino acids. The CDR3 spells CASSLVSWDTEAFF. CDR3 nucleotide sequence: TGTGCCAGCAGCTTAGTTTCCTGGGACACTGAAGCTTTCTTT. Variable domain in full (rest from reference TRBV11-2 and TRBJ1-1): EAGVAQSPRYKIIEKRQSVAFWCNPISGHATLYWYQQILGQGPKLLIQFQNNGVVDDSQLPKDRFSAERLKGVDSTLKIQPAKLEDSAVYLCASSLVSWDTEAFFGQGTRLTVV.

This chain connects TRBV7-3 to TRBJ1-1; D gene uncertain. There are 13 residues in the CDR3. Trimming removed 2 bases from V and 1 base from J, with 5 bases in between. Germline CDR1 SGHTA, CDR2 FQGTGA. CDR3 amino acids: CASSLLENTEAFF. As DNA, the CDR3 is TGTGCCAGCAGCTTATTGGAGAACACTGAAGCTTTCTTT. Full variable domain (missing parts from reference TRBV7-3 and TRBJ1-1): GAGVSQTPSNKVTEKGKYVELRCDPISGHTALYWYRQSLGQGPEFLIYFQGTGAADDSGLPNDRFFAVRPEGSVSTLKIQRTERGDSAVYLCASSLLENTEAFFGQGTRLTVV.

The count of this clone is one. The chain combines TRBV29-1 with TRBJ1-5, with 7 bases matching TRBD1. The CDR3 is made up of 12 amino acids. Trimming at V came to 4 bases and at J to 9 bases, leaving 6 bases not matched to a gene. The V gene's germline CDR1 is SQVTM and CDR2 ANQGSEA. CDR3 sequence (DNA): TGCAGCGTTGGCGACAGGGAAGGGCCCCAGCATTTT. The encoded protein is CSVGDREGPQHF.

A word on this clone: A read error is the likely source, as a far larger clone sits one nucleotide away. CDR3 protein: CAGSWGANQPQHF. CDR3 coding DNA: TGTGCCGGCAGTTGGGGGGCTAATCAGCCCCAGCATTTT. The V gene is TRBV6-5, the J gene TRBJ1-5; TRBD1 is a possible D gene (6 bases). From germline, CDR1 is MNHEY and CDR2 SVGAGI. This CDR3 is 13 amino acids long.

In its sample, this clone was seen a few times. The chain recombines TRBV27 with TRBJ1-1; D might be TRBD1 (5 bases). The V gene lost 2 bases and the J gene lost 4 bases, with 11 bases spanning the gap. Germline V CDR1 and CDR2: MNHEY, SMNVEV (reference sequence). The CDR3 covers 14 residues. In nucleotides, the CDR3 is TGTGCCAGCAGTTTAGATGGGGGAGGCACTGAAGCTTTCTTT. This encodes CASSLDGGGTEAFF.